This T cell receptor (beta chain) derives from a study of identical twins. The study, taken as a whole, reports: Among beta out-of-frame sequences, excess sharing between twins appeared weaker.

A universal primer site was incorporated via template switching, and the cDNA contained unique molecular identifiers. TCRdb ran MiXCR on the 5' RACE reads and lists one entry per CDR3 protein. The sample includes about 690,000 distinct CDR3 sequences, over 20% seen only once; the top ten take roughly 4%. There are 14 residues in the CDR3. The junction had 6 bases not matched to a gene; V was cut back by 2 bases and J by 7 bases. Germline lookup yields CDR1 SGHKS and CDR2 YYEKEE (reference sequence). Every sampled donor was Caucasian and healthy. As for this clonotype: The antigen is not known.

These same records also appear under a second study, on T cells expressing NK-cell markers.

The chain joins TRBV5-5 to TRBJ1-5, with 7 bases fitting TRBD1. The source material was PBMCs. This receptor was identified in a woman between 18 and 30 years old in good health. The DNA of the CDR3 is TGTGCCAGCAGCTTATGGACAGGCTACCAGCCCCAGCATTTT. Translated, it gives CASSLWTGYQPQHF.